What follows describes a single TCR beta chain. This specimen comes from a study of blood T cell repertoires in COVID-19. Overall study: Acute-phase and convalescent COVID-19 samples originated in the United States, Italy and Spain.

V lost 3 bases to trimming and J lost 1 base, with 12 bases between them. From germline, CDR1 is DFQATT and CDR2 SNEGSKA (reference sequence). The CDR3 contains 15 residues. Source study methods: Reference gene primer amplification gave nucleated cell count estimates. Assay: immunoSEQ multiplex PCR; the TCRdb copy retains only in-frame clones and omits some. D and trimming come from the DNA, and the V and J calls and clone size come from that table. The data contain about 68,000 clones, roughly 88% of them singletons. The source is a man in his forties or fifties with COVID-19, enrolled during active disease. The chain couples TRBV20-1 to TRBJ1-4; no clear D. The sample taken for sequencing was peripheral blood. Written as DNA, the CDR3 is TGCAGTGCTAGTAACCCAACGGGAACTAATGAAAAACTGTTTTTT. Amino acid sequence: CSASNPTGTNEKLFF.